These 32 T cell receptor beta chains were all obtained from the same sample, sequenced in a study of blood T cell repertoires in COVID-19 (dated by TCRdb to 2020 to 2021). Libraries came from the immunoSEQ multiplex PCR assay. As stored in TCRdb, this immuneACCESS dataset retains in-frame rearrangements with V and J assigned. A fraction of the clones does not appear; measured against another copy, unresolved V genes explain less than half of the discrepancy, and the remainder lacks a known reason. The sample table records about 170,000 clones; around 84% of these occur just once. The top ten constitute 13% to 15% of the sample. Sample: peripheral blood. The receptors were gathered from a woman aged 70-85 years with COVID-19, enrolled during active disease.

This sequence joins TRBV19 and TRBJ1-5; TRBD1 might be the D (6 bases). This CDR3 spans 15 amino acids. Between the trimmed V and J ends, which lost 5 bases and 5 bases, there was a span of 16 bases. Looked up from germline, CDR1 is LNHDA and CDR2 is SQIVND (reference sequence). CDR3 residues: CASSLSGRGDQPQHF. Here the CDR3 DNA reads TGTGCCAGTAGTCTGTCTGGGAGGGGGGATCAGCCCCAGCATTTT.

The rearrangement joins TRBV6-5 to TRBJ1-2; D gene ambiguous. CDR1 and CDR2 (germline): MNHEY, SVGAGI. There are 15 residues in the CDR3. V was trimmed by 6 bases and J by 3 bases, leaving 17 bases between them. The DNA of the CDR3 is TGTGCCAGCAGCACCCTCACAGTGCGAGACTATGGCTACACCTTC. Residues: CASSTLTVRDYGYTF.

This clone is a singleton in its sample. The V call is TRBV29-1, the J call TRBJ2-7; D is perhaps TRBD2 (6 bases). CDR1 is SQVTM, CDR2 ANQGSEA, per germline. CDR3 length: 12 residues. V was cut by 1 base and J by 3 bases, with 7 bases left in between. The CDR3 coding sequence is TGCAGCGTTGAAGGCGGGGACTACGAGCAGTACTTC. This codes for CSVEGGDYEQYF.

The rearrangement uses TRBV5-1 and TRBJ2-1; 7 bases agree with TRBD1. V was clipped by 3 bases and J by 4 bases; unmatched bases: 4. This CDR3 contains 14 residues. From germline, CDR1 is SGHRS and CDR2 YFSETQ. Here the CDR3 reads CASSWTGSYNEQFF. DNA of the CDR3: TGCGCCAGCAGCTGGACAGGCTCTTACAATGAGCAGTTCTTC.

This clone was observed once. The CDR3 coding sequence is TGTGCCAGCAGCCAGAGAGGACAGGGGGGAGGGAAGTTCTTC. It specifies CASSQRGQGGGKFF. The chain joins TRBV14 to TRBJ2-1; 10 nucleotides agree with TRBD1. Trimming took 3 bases from V and 14 from J; bases not matched to a gene: 10. The CDR3 has 14 amino acids. Germline V gene lookup returns CDR1 SGHDN and CDR2 FVKESK.

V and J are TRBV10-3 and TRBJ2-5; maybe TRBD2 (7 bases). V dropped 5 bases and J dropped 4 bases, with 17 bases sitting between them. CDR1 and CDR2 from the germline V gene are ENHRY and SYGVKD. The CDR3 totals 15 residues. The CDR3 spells CAISPYGGLRETQYF. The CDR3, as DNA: TGTGCCATCAGTCCTTACGGGGGGCTTCGAGAGACCCAGTACTTC.

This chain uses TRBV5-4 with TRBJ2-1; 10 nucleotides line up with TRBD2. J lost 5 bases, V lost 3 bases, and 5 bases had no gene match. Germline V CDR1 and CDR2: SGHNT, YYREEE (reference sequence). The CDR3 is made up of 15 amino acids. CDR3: CASSWPGTSDNEQFF. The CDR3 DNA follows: TGTGCCAGCAGCTGGCCCGGGACTAGCGACAATGAGCAGTTCTTC.

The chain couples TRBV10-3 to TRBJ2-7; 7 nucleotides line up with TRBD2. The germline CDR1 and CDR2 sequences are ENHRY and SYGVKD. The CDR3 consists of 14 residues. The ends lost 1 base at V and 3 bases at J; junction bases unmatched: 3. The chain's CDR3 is CAISELGGGYEQYF. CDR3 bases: TGTGCCATCAGTGAGTTGGGGGGGGGCTACGAGCAGTACTTC.

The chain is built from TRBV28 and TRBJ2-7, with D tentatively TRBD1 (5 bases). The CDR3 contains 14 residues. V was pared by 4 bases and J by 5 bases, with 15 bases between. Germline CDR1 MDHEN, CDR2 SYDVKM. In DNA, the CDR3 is TGTGCCAGCAGTTATCCCAGGGATGAGGACGAGCAGTACTTC. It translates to CASSYPRDEDEQYF.

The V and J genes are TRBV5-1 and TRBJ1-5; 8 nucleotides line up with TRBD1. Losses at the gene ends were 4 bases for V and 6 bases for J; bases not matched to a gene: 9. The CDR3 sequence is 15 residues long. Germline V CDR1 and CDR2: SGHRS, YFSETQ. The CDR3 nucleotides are TGCGCCAGCAGCCCCGGGACAGGAGGGAGTCAGCCCCAGCATTTT. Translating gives CASSPGTGGSQPQHF.

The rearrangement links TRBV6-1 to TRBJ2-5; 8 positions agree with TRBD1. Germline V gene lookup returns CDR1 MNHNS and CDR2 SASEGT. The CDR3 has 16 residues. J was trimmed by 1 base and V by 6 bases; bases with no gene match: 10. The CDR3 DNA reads TGTGCCAGCAGCGAACAAGGGACAGGAGCCCAAGAGACCCAGTACTTC. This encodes CASSEQGTGAQETQYF.

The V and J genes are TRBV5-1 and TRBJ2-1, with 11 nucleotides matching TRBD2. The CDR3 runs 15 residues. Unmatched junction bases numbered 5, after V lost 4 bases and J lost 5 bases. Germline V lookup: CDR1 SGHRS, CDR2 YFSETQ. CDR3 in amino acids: CASSLTSGVHNEQFF. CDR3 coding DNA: TGCGCCAGCAGCCTGACTAGCGGGGTACACAATGAGCAGTTCTTC.

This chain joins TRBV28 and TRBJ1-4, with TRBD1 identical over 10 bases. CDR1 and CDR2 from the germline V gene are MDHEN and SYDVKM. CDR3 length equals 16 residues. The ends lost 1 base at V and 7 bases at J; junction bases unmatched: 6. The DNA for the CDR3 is TGTGCCAGCAGTTTATTTGGGACAGGGGTTAGTGAAAAACTGTTTTTT. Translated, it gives CASSLFGTGVSEKLFF. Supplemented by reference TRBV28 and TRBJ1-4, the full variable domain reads DVKVTQSSRYLVKRTGEKVFLECVQDMDHENMFWYRQDPGLGLRLIYFSYDVKMKEKGDIPEGYSVSREKKERFSLILESASTNQTSMYLCASSLFGTGVSEKLFFGSGTQLSVL.

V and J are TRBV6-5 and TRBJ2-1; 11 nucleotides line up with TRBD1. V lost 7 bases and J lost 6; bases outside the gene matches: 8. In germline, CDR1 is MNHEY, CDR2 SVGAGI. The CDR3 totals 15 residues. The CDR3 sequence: CASIRSGTGGNEQFF. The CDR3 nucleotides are TGTGCCAGCATTCGCTCCGGGACAGGGGGCAATGAGCAGTTCTTC.

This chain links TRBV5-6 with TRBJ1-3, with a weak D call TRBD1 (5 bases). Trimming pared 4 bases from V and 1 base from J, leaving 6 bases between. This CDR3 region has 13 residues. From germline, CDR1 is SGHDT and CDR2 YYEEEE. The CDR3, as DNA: TGTGCCAGCAGCAGGGGTTCTGGAAACACCATATATTTT. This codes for CASSRGSGNTIYF.

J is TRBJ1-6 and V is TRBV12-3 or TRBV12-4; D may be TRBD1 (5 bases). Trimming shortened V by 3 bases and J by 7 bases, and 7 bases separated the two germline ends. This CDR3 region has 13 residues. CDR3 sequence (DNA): TGTGCCAGCAGTTTCGACAGAAATTCACCCCTCCACTTT. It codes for CASSFDRNSPLHF.

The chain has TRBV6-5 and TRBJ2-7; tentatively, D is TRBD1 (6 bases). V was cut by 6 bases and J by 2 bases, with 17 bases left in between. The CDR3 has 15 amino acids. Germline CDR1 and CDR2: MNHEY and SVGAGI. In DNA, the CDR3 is TGTGCCAGCAGCTTGACCGGACAGATGACCTACGAGCAGTACTTC. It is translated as CASSLTGQMTYEQYF.

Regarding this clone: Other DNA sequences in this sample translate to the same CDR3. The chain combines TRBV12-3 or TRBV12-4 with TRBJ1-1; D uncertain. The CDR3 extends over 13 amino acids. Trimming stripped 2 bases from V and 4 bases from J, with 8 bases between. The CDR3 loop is CASSLRAGTEAFF. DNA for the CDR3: TGTGCCAGCAGTTTACGAGCAGGCACTGAAGCTTTCTTT.

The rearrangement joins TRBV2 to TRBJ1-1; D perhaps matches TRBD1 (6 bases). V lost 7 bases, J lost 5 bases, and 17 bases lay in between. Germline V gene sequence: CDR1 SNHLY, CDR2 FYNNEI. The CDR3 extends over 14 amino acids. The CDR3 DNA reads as TGTGCCAGCACTAACAGGGAAAGGAGTACTGAAGCTTTCTTT. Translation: CASTNRERSTEAFF.

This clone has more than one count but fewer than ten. CDR3 in amino acids: CASSRDRTSYEQYF. CDR3 DNA: TGTGCCAGCAGCAGGGACAGAACTTCCTACGAGCAGTACTTC. The chain links TRBV27 to TRBJ2-7; TRBD1 agrees at 7 bases. There are 14 residues in the CDR3. Germline loops: CDR1 MNHEY, CDR2 SMNVEV (reference sequence). The junction had 6 bases not matched to a gene; V was cut back by 6 bases and J by 1 base.

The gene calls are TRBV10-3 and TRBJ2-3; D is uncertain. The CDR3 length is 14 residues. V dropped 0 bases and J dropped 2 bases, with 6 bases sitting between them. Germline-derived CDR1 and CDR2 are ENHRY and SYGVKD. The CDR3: CAISESTPTDTQYF. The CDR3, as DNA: TGTGCCATCAGTGAGTCAACTCCCACAGATACGCAGTATTTT.

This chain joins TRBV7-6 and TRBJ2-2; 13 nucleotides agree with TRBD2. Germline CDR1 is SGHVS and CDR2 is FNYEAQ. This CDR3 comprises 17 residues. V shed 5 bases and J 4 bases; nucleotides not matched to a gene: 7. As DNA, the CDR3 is TGTGCCAGCAGCGGCTCCGGGACTAGCGGGATCACCGGGGAGCTGTTTTTT. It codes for CASSGSGTSGITGELFF.

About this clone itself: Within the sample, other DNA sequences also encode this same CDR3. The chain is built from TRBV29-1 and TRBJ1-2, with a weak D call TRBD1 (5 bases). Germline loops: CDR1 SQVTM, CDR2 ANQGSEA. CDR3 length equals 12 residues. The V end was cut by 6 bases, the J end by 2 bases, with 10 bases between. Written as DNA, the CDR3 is TGCAGCGTGGGGGGGGGAAACTATGGCTACACCTTC. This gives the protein CSVGGGNYGYTF.

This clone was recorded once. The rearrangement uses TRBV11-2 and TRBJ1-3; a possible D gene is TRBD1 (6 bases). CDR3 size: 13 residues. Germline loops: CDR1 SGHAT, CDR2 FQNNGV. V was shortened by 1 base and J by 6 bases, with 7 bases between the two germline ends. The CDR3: CASSLGTANTIYF. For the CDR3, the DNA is TGTGCCAGCAGCTTAGGGACAGCAAACACCATATATTTT.

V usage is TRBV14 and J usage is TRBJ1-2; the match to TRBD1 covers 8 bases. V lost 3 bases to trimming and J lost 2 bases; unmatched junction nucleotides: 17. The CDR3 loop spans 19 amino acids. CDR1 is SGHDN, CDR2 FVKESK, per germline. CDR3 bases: TGTGCCAGCAGCCACAGTGGTACAGGGGGAGATAGCGTCAACTATGGCTACACCTTC. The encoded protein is CASSHSGTGGDSVNYGYTF.

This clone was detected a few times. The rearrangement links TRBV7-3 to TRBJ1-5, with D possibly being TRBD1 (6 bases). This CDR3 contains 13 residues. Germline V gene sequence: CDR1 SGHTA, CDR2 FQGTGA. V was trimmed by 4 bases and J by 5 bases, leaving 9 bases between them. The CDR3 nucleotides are TGTGCCAGCAGCTGGGGGCCGGATCAGCCCCAGCATTTT. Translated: CASSWGPDQPQHF.

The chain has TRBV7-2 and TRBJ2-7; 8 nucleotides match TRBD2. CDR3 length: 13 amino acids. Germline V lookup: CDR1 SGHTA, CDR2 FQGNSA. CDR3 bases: TGTGCGACCGGGGGGGGAGGGCCATACGAGCAGTACTTC. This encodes CATGGGGPYEQYF.

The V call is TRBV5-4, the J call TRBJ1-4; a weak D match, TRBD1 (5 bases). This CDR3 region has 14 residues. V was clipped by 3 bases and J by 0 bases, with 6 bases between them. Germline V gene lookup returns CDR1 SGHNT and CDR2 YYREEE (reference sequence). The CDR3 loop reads CASSSGATNEKLFF. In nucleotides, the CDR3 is TGTGCCAGCAGCTCGGGGGCAACTAATGAAAAACTGTTTTTT.

For the CDR3, the DNA is TGCAGTGCTAGTTGGGAGGCGCAAGAGACCCAGTACTTC. It codes for CSASWEAQETQYF. V and J are TRBV20-1 and TRBJ2-5, with D possibly being TRBD2 (6 bases). Germline V gene data show CDR1 as DFQATT and CDR2 as SNEGSKA (reference sequence). This CDR3 has 13 amino acids. V lost 3 bases to trimming and J lost 2 bases, with 10 bases between them.

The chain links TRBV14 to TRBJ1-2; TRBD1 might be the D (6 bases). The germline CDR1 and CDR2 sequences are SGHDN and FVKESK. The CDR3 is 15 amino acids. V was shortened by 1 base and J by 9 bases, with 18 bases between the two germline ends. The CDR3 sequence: CASSQVETGLGRYTF. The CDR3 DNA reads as TGTGCCAGCAGCCAAGTCGAGACAGGCTTGGGTCGCTACACCTTC.

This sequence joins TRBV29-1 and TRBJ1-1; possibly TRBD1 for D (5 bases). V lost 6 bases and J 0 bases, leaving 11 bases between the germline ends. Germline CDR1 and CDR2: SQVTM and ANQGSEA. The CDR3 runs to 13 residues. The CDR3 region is CSVGGRLNTEAFF. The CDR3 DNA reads TGCAGCGTGGGGGGACGCCTGAACACTGAAGCTTTCTTT.

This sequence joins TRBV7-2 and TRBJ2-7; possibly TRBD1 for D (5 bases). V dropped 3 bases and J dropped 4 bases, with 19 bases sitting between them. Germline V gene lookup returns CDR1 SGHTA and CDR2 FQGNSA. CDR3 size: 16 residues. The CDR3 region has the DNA TGTGCCAGCAGCTTTTCCCTTTCGGCAGGGCCGTACGAGCAGTACGTC. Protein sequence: CASSFSLSAGPYEQYV.